Sequencing of this T cell receptor beta chain was carried out in a study of cytomegalovirus exposure and HLA in healthy donors. A remark on this clone: Its antigen is undetermined.

60 Vbeta and 13 Jbeta primers were used in PCR. Using immunoSEQ multiplex PCR, the repertoire was profiled, and TCRdb retains in-frame clones only, with some absent. The profile covers about 150,000 clones, with around 75% appearing a single time and over 2.5% taken by the ten largest. Study-wide findings and caveats: Cytomegalovirus status, reportedly, was diagnosed with high specificity and sensitivity by the classifier.

The CDR3 has 14 residues. V trimming: 5 bases; J trimming: 2 bases; junction bases outside the gene matches: 4. The germline V gene has CDR1 SGHTA and CDR2 FQGTGA. The origin of this receptor is a man aged 40-50 years in good health and CMV-seronegative. The chain is built from TRBV7-3 and TRBJ2-5; 8 bases align to TRBD1. The sequenced material came from PBMCs. The CDR3 sequence is CASSTGQGQETQYF. The DNA of the CDR3 is TGTGCCAGCAGCACTGGACAGGGTCAAGAGACCCAGTACTTC.